This T cell receptor (beta chain) was recovered during a study of blood T cells in healthy people across ages (dated by TCRdb to between 2014 and 2017). Study-wide context: In model experiments, template switching captured about one uniquely barcoded TCR beta cDNA molecule for every two T cells. To avoid experimental bias, donors of different ages were spread randomly across the sequencing lanes. Using the same blood draw, the study looked at two additional independent replicas of 1 million unique cDNA reads for two donors, one aged 18 to 29 and the other aged 80 or older. To track age-related changes in TCR beta repertoire diversity, the study relied on deep sequencing normalized with unique cDNA molecular identifiers. Four age groups were formed from the donors: young (average 16 years), middle-aged (approximately 40), aged (approximately 60) and long-lived (more than 75).

According to the germline V gene (reference sequence), CDR1 reads DFQATT and CDR2 reads SNEGSKA. The cysteine opens and the phenylalanine closes a CDR3 of 18 amino acids. The CDR3 DNA has 54 bases and is translated from base 1. V trim: 1 base; J trim: 7 bases; unmatched bases: 18. Study-level results and caveats: Compared with the aged group, more naive CD4+ T cells, fewer expanded clones and increased TCR diversity were shown by the long-lived group, suggesting age selection. The CMV infection status of donors was not known, potentially confounding age-related changes in expanded clonotypes. Total diversity estimates from one million sequenced T cells were considered lower bounds and underestimates. Observed TCR beta diversity per million T cells fell roughly linearly with age, and a significant reduction was already apparent by age around 44. There was a strong correlation between observed TCR beta diversity and the percentage of naive T cells measured by flow cytometry. Since profiling was done on bulk unsorted PBMCs, naive and antigen-experienced compartments could not be conclusively compared.

This clonotype was seen only a few times. Its binding antigen is unknown. Per-nucleotide qualities are absent, and no much larger clonotype sits a single base away. The protocol used for the library was 5' RACE. Sequenced on an Illumina HiSeq 2500. A second PCR of roughly 7 to 11 cycles was performed with a sample-barcoded 5' primer and a J-beta primer mix. A unique molecular identifier was introduced onto each TCR beta cDNA molecule by a template-switch 5' adaptor carrying 12 random nucleotides. Each sample yielded at least 2.5 million CDR3-containing paired-end reads. First-strand cDNA synthesis was performed from all RNA using the Mint cDNA synthesis kit, with priming by a TRBC-specific oligonucleotide. Following uracil-DNA glycosylase treatment, all cDNA underwent a first 18-cycle PCR with the universal primers M1SS and BC2_uni_R. Per the source publication's procedure: For normalization, 1 million high-quality reads were randomly selected from each sample, with every read carrying a distinct molecular identifier. Reads sharing molecular identifiers were discarded rather than binned into consensus sequences. MiTCR, set to a Q25 quality threshold and the strictest error-elimination algorithm, was used for CDR3 identification, clonotype clustering and error correction. A nonparametric unseen species model using Euler transformation provided a lower-bound estimate of total TCR beta diversity. TCRdb reworked the public reads: Q25 trimming with fastp, MiXCR clone assembly, productive beta chains retained. Each entry is one CDR3 protein sequence, shown with its most common DNA and genes. These V and J calls rely on TCRdb rather than the paper's analysis. The sample contains about 970,000 distinct CDR3 sequences, just over 50% of them found a single time. 20% to 25% of the sample is in the top ten clones.

Systemically healthy Caucasian individuals from Russia, 39 in total and aged 6 to 90 years, were included as donors. About 10 milliliters of peripheral blood were drawn from each donor into EDTA-treated Vacutainer tubes. PBMCs were isolated by Ficoll-Paque density-gradient centrifugation, with at least 7 million obtained per sample. Trizol reagent was used to extract total RNA from the PBMCs, yielding at least 5 micrograms per sample. The percentages of naive CD45RAhigh/CD27high T cells were determined by flow cytometry on a PBMC aliquot from every donor. The specimen sequenced was blood. The TCR was taken from a woman between 55 and 75 years old in good health. The V and J genes are TRBV20-1 and TRBJ2-1; 8 bases in between match TRBD1. CDR3 region: CSARVRYRGVPPTNEQFF. The DNA reads TGCAGTGCTAGAGTGAGGTACAGGGGGGTGCCACCAACGAATGAGCAGTTCTTC.